The 5 T cell receptor beta chains presented below share a single source sample, sequenced in a study of cytomegalovirus exposure and HLA in healthy donors. The PCR made use of 60 Vbeta and 13 Jbeta primers. Assay: immunoSEQ multiplex PCR; the TCRdb copy retains only in-frame clones and omits some. This table has 100,000 or so clones, about 81% appearing once. Sequencing was carried out using PBMCs. The receptors stem from a man younger than 35 in good health and CMV-seronegative.

This clone was counted once. The V and J genes are TRBV29-1 and TRBJ1-1; 8 positions match TRBD1. The CDR3 totals 15 residues. Germline values: CDR1 SQVTM, CDR2 ANQGSEA. The J segment lost 5 bases and the V segment lost 5 bases, leaving 13 bases of the junction unmatched. In DNA, the CDR3 is TGCAGCGTTAGTCCCGGACAGGGACTAACGACTGAAGCTTTCTTT. It specifies CSVSPGQGLTTEAFF.

On this clone itself: A junction boundary mismatches the germline segment, possibly from a read error. V gene TRBV2 combines with J gene TRBJ1-2; TRBD1 matches 7 bases. Per germline, CDR1 SNHLY and CDR2 FYNNEI. This CDR3 comprises 11 residues. CDR3 bases: TGTGCCAGCAGTGGGAGGGGGCCGGGAAACTTC. This translates into CASSGRGPGNF.

This clone was recorded once. The gene calls are TRBV30 and TRBJ1-2; 11 positions agree with TRBD1. The CDR3 runs 12 residues. The junction had 5 bases not matched to a gene; V was cut back by 6 bases and J by 8 bases. Per germline, CDR1 GTSNPN and CDR2 SVGIG (reference sequence). CDR3 in amino acids: CACPDRGRGYTF. CDR3 sequence (DNA): TGTGCCTGCCCGGACAGGGGGCGCGGCTACACCTTC.

V is TRBV30 and J is TRBJ1-2; D gene ambiguous. Trimming removed 3 bases from V and 1 base from J, with 9 bases in between. This CDR3 has 13 residues. Germline lookup yields CDR1 GTSNPN and CDR2 SVGIG (reference sequence). CDR3: CAWRLDGNYGYTF. In DNA form, the CDR3 reads TGTGCCTGGAGACTAGACGGTAACTATGGCTACACCTTC.

The chain has TRBV7-8 and TRBJ1-2; 9 bases are a match to TRBD1. This CDR3 has 17 amino acids. The germline V gene has CDR1 SGHVS and CDR2 FQNEAQ. V dropped 5 bases and J dropped 3; count of bases not matched to a gene: 13. CDR3 loop: CASSTAGTGLIDYGYTF. DNA of the CDR3: TGTGCCAGCAGCACCGCCGGGACAGGGCTTATCGACTATGGCTACACCTTC.